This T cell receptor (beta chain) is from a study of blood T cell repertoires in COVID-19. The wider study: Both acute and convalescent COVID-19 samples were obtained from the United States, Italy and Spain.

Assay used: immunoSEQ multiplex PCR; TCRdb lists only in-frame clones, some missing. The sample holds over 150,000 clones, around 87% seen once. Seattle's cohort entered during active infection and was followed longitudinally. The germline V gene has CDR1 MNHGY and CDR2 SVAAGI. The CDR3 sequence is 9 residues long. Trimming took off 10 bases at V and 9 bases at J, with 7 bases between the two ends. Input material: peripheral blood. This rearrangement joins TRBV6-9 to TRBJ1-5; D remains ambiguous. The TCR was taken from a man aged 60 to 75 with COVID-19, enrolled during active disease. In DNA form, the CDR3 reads TGTGCCACCCCGCGGCCCCAGCATTTT. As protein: CATPRPQHF.